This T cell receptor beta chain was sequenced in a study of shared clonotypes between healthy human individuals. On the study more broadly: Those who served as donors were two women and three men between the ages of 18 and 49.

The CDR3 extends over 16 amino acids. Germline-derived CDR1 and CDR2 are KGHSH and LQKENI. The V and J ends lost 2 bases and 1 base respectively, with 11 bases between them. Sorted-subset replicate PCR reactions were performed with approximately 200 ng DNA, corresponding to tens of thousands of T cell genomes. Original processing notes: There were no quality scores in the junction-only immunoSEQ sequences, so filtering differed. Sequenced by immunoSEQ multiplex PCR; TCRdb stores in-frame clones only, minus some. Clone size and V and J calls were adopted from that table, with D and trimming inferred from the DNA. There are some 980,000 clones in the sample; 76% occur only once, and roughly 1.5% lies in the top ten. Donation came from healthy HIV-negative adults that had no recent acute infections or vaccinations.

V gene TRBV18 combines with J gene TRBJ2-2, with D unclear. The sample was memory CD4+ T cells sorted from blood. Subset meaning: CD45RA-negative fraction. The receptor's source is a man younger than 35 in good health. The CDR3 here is CASSPGWSENTGELFF. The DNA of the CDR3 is TGTGCCAGCTCACCAGGGTGGTCGGAGAACACCGGGGAGCTGTTTTTT. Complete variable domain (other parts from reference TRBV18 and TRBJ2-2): NAGVMQNPRHLVRRRGQEARLRCSPMKGHSHVYWYRQLPEEGLKFMVYLQKENIIDESGMPKERFSAEFPKEGPSILRIQQVVRGDSAAYFCASSPGWSENTGELFFGEGSRLTVL.